This T cell receptor beta chain stems from a study of quantifying T cell responses using KT2 cells. Whole-study context: RNA was reverse transcribed with TCR alpha and beta constant-region primers. The second PCR ran as a qPCR until a predetermined fluorescence threshold was reached.

This CDR3 is 15 amino acids long. Trimming cost V 1 base and J 4 bases, with 13 bases left between them. Germline lookup yields CDR1 SGHVS and CDR2 FQNEAQ. This clonotype was counted between two and nine times. An oligo carrying a UMI was ligated to the cDNA 3' end. The first PCR ran around 4 cycles with an equimolar RC1.1 and RC1.2 beta primer mix. TCRdb called the UMI-ligation and nested PCR reads again in MiXCR, with one record for every CDR3 protein. The sample contains tens of thousands of distinct CDR3 sequences, less than 7.5% of which appear only once. The material sequenced was PBMCs spiked with cells of the T cell clone KT2. The gene calls are TRBV7-8 and TRBJ2-5, with D perhaps matching TRBD1 (5 bases). This receptor was taken from a human donor. The CDR3 coding sequence is TGTGCCAGCAGCTTAGGACGCCAGGGTTTAGAGACCCAGTACTTC. It specifies CASSLGRQGLETQYF.